This T cell receptor beta chain appears in the sequencing data of a study of blood T cell repertoires in COVID-19. Trimming took 2 bases from V and 1 from J, leaving 11 bases between them. In germline, CDR1 is SEHNR, CDR2 FQNEAQ (reference sequence). The CDR3 sequence is 16 residues long. How the authors handled the data: Researchers report that nucleated cell counts were estimated from reference gene primer amplification. TCRdb's table, derived via immunoSEQ multiplex PCR, lists solely in-frame clones and lacks some. Clone size and V and J calls were adopted from that table, with D and trimming inferred from the DNA. Counted here are approximately 250,000 clones, around 80% occurring once; the ten biggest clones make up 4.1%. Participants were placed into cohorts based on the clinical history they reported.

The specimen sequenced was PBMCs or T cells enriched from blood (not recorded which). This TCR came from a man younger than 45 with acute COVID-19. V usage is TRBV7-9 and J usage is TRBJ2-2, with D possibly being TRBD1 (6 bases). CDR3 sequence (DNA): TGTGCCAGCAGCTTATCCGGGACACTGAACACCGGGGAGCTGTTTTTT. This sequence encodes CASSLSGTLNTGELFF.